Listed below are T cell receptor beta chains from one sample, sequenced in a study of T cells in Graves' hyperthyroidism and ophthalmopathy. TCRdb processed the multiplex PCR reads anew with MiXCR; each CDR3 protein has one entry. Found here are about 530,000 distinct CDR3 sequences, 15% to 20% of them singletons; the top ten hold about 16%. The sample taken for sequencing was blood. The receptor source for this set is a woman in her late teens or twenties with Graves' ophthalmopathy. Both conserved end residues are part of each CDR3. D genes are given only for firm matches. The size of a clone is reported for some rows only, either as once, few or many, or as a class for expanded clones.

>-|TRBJ1-2|few|TRBV6-1
CASSVLDYGYTF
TGTGCCAGCAGTGTATTGGACTATGGCTACACCTTC
>TRBD1|TRBJ2-7|-|TRBV5-1
CASSPRTGPRSGEQYF
TGCGCCAGCAGCCCTCGGACAGGGCCCCGTTCGGGAGAGCAGTACTTC
>TRBD1|TRBJ2-7|few|TRBV14
CASSRRGQPYEQYF
TGTGCCAGCAGCCGAAGGGGACAGCCCTACGAGCAGTACTTC
>-|TRBJ2-7|-|TRBV15
CATSSVQGSYEQYF
TGTGCCACCAGCAGCGTCCAGGGGTCCTACGAGCAGTACTTC
>-|TRBJ2-1|many|TRBV7-2
CASSSLGLALNEQFF
TGTGCCAGCAGCTCCTTGGGCCTAGCATTAAATGAGCAGTTCTTC
>-|TRBJ2-1|many|TRBV7-8
CASSFHPGNSYNEQFF
TGTGCCAGCAGCTTTCACCCAGGGAACTCCTACAATGAGCAGTTCTTC
>TRBD1|TRBJ1-2|-|TRBV9
CASSVGGQGANYGYTF
TGTGCCAGCAGCGTGGGCGGACAGGGCGCTAACTATGGCTACACCTTC
>TRBD2|TRBJ2-1|many|TRBV7-2
CASSFGTSGRQFF
TGTGCCAGCAGCTTCGGGACTAGCGGGAGGCAGTTCTTC
>TRBD2|TRBJ2-5|-|TRBV5-1
CASSWAGTSGRETQYF
TGCGCCAGCAGCTGGGCCGGGACTAGCGGGAGGGAGACCCAGTACTTC
>-|TRBJ1-1|many|TRBV27
CASSRLYSSPSLTAKTSTTEAFF
TGTGCCAGCAGCCGATTATATAGCAGCCCTAGTTTGACAGCAAAGACCTCTACCACTGAAGCTTTCTTT
>-|TRBJ2-1|many|TRBV18
CASSATVNSYNEQFF
TGTGCCAGCTCAGCGACCGTAAACTCCTACAATGAGCAGTTCTTC
>TRBD1|TRBJ2-5|few|TRBV5-5
CASSLGDRTYQETQYF
TGTGCCAGCAGCTTGGGGGACAGGACGTACCAAGAGACCCAGTACTTC
>TRBD1|TRBJ2-1|many|TRBV5-8
CASSRRTGWDEQFF
TGTGCCAGCAGCCGGCGGACAGGGTGGGATGAGCAGTTCTTC
>TRBD2|TRBJ2-1|few|TRBV6-1
CASRAPGTSGNEQFF
TGTGCCAGCAGAGCACCCGGGACTAGCGGCAATGAGCAGTTCTTC
>-|TRBJ2-5|few|TRBV4-1
CASSQNFRDLKWTQYF
TGCGCCAGCAGCCAGAATTTCCGGGACTTGAAATGGACCCAGTACTTC
>TRBD1|TRBJ1-1|many|TRBV27
CASSLGTGRGTEAFF
TGTGCCAGCAGTCTCGGGACAGGAAGGGGCACTGAAGCTTTCTTT
>-|TRBJ1-1|-|TRBV19
CASSPDTYLRAFF
TGTGCCAGTAGTCCAGACACCTATCTTAGAGCTTTCTTT
>-|TRBJ2-7|many|TRBV2
CASRLIDMSYEQYF
TGTGCCAGCAGACTGATCGACATGTCCTACGAGCAGTACTTC
>TRBD1|TRBJ2-7|many|TRBV25-1
CASSETPAGTGETYEQYF
TGTGCCAGCAGTGAAACTCCCGCCGGGACAGGGGAAACCTACGAGCAGTACTTC
>-|TRBJ1-1|few|TRBV30
CAWRGTENTEAFF
TGTGCCTGGAGGGGGACTGAGAACACTGAAGCTTTCTTT
>-|TRBJ2-5|many|TRBV12-3/TRBV12-4
CASSSGGTLMETQYF
TGTGCCAGCAGTTCCGGGGGCACTCTAATGGAGACCCAGTACTTC
>-|TRBJ1-1|-|TRBV27
CASSPWTDNTEAFF
TGTGCCAGCAGTCCGTGGACAGATAACACTGAAGCTTTCTTT
>TRBD1|TRBJ1-6|-|TRBV27
CASSPGTGQSSYNSPLHF
TGTGCCAGCAGTCCCGGGACAGGCCAAAGCTCCTATAATTCACCCCTCCACTTT
>-|TRBJ2-1|-|TRBV2
CASSRSLTSPNEQFF
TGTGCCAGCAGCCGTTCTTTGACTAGTCCAAATGAGCAGTTCTTC
>TRBD2|TRBJ2-3|-|TRBV6-5
CASSYSIAGGLMDTQYF
TGTGCCAGCAGTTACTCGATAGCGGGGGGGCTAATGGATACGCAGTATTTT
>-|TRBJ1-5|-|TRBV30
CAWSPTVRGGQPQHF
TGTGCCTGGAGTCCTACGGTACGGGGGGGTCAGCCCCAGCATTTT
>-|TRBJ2-7|many|TRBV7-9
CASSLAGDEQYF
TGTGCCAGCAGCTTAGCCGGGGACGAGCAGTACTTC
>-|TRBJ1-2|few|TRBV11-2
CASRPSLRMGPYGYTF
TGTGCCAGCAGACCATCCCTTCGGATGGGGCCCTATGGCTACACCTTC
>-|TRBJ1-3|few|TRBV10-1
CASSEGGTGNTIYF
TGCGCCAGCAGTGAAGGGGGTACTGGAAACACCATATATTTT
>TRBD2|TRBJ2-1|-|TRBV5-5
CASTLPSGGRNEQFF
TGTGCCAGCACCCTACCTAGCGGGGGGCGGAATGAGCAGTTCTTC
>TRBD1|TRBJ1-2|few|TRBV19
CASSKEDRSYGYTF
TGTGCCAGTAGTAAGGAGGACAGGTCGTATGGCTACACCTTC
>-|TRBJ2-7|many|TRBV5-6
CASSLGGSEQYF
TGTGCCAGCAGCTTGGGGGGTAGCGAGCAGTACTTC
>-|TRBJ2-2|-|TRBV6-1
CASSRDRGGELFF
TGTGCCAGCAGTCGGGACCGCGGCGGGGAGCTGTTTTTT
>-|TRBJ2-7|few|TRBV6-2/TRBV6-3
CASSCEDIPSYEQYF
TGTGCCAGCAGTTGCGAAGACATTCCCTCCTACGAGCAGTACTTC
>TRBD2|TRBJ2-7|-|TRBV6-2/TRBV6-3
CASRSGTSGNRYEQYF
TGTGCCAGCAGGTCCGGGACTAGCGGGAATAGGTACGAGCAGTACTTC
>-|TRBJ1-6|few|TRBV5-5
CASSLGGQASPLHF
TGTGCCAGCAGCTTGGGTGGTCAGGCTTCACCCCTCCACTTT
>-|TRBJ1-5|-|TRBV9
CASSLDGTPQGQPQHF
TGTGCCAGCAGCCTTGACGGTACCCCCCAAGGTCAGCCCCAGCATTTT
>TRBD1|TRBJ2-7|-|TRBV29-1
CSVGPAQGYEQYF
TGCAGCGTTGGGCCCGCACAGGGGTACGAGCAGTACTTC
>TRBD2|TRBJ2-1|many|TRBV5-1
CASSLGSGGQQFF
TGCGCCAGCAGCTTGGGTAGCGGGGGGCAGCAGTTCTTC
>-|TRBJ2-1|many|TRBV6-1
CASSYLQGDSYNEQFF
TGTGCCAGCAGTTATTTACAGGGAGACTCCTACAATGAGCAGTTCTTC
>-|TRBJ2-7|-|TRBV27
CASSFGRGGGYEQYF
TGTGCCAGCAGTTTCGGTAGGGGAGGGGGCTACGAGCAGTACTTC
>-|TRBJ1-1|-|TRBV10-2
CASSELRTYTEAFF
TGCGCCAGCAGTGAGTTGCGGACGTACACTGAAGCTTTCTTT
>-|TRBJ1-1|many|TRBV18
CASSTRSPNTEAFF
TGTGCCAGCTCAACCCGTAGTCCGAACACTGAAGCTTTCTTT
>TRBD1|TRBJ2-1|few|TRBV29-1
CSVEELWDRAYNEQFF
TGCAGCGTTGAAGAATTGTGGGACAGAGCCTACAATGAGCAGTTCTTC
>-|TRBJ2-1|many|TRBV10-3
CAIMGSNEQFF
TGTGCCATCATGGGGAGCAATGAGCAGTTCTTC
>-|TRBJ2-2|many|TRBV7-3
CASSLTGGRRNTGELFF
TGTGCCAGCAGCTTAACTGGGGGGCGCCGGAACACCGGGGAGCTGTTTTTT
>-|TRBJ2-7|few|TRBV19
CASSPGAEGPLIHGQYF
TGTGCCAGTAGTCCAGGAGCTGAGGGGCCCCTTATCCATGGGCAGTACTTC
>TRBD2|TRBJ2-1|many|TRBV7-9
CASSPYQGEGRLYNEQFF
TGTGCCAGCAGCCCGTATCAAGGGGAGGGCCGTCTGTACAATGAGCAGTTCTTC